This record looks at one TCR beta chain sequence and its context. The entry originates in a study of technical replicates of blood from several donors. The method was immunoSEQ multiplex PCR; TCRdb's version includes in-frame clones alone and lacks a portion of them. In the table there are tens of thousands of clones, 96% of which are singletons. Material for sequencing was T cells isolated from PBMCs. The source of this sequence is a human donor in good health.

The CDR3 DNA follows: TGTGCCAGCAGCGTAAGCCCAGCGAGGACCTACGAGCAGTACTTC. Translated: CASSVSPARTYEQYF. V usage is TRBV9 and J usage is TRBJ2-7, with D unclear. Looked up from germline, CDR1 is SGDLS and CDR2 is YYNGEE. The length of the CDR3 is 15 residues. The V end lost 1 base, the J end lost 2 bases, and 13 bases lay between the germline ends.